This T cell receptor beta chain was found in a study of blood T cell repertoires in COVID-19 (dated by TCRdb to 2020 to 2022). With regard to the full study: Samples covering the acute and convalescent phases of COVID-19 were provided by collaborators in the United States, Italy and Spain. The repertoires were released in a freely available public database meant as a resource for research on the immune response to SARS-CoV-2. Deeply sampled blood TCRbeta repertoires from subjects exposed to, actively infected with, or recovered from COVID-19 were included in the dataset. The prospective study material was composed of cDNA or gDNA derived from T cells, B-cell-depleted T cells, or PBMCs. Samples came from the ongoing ImmuneRACE study (first 160 participants) plus 1,254 subjects from 6 global collaborators. HLA class I and class II types, where available, came from metadata supplied by the sample provider rather than from assay-based typing. Nearly every sample came with metadata listing a de-identified subject ID, COVID-19 status, age in years and sex. The paper's findings and limits, for the study overall: The amount of clinical and demographic metadata varied by source and participant and was provided uncurated.

TCRbeta CDR3 regions were amplified from genomic DNA by means of the immunoSEQ Assay, a bias-controlled multiplex PCR. The study's processing was this. Within the assay, amplification of reference gene primers was used to estimate how many nucleated cells each sample contained. To quantify the absolute abundance of each unique TCRbeta CDR3 rearrangement, sequence reads were collapsed and filtered. For each sample, productive Simpson clonality was calculated as the square root of Simpson's diversity index over productive rearrangements. TCRdb provides this immuneACCESS table in a form limited to in-frame rearrangements. Some clones are lacking; in checked studies, under half of them reflect an unresolved V gene, and why the rest are absent is not known. V and J calls and clone size come straight from that table; D and trimming were deduced from the DNA. The sample profile shows 95,000 to 120,000 clones; roughly 80% of them were found once. The ten biggest clones cover approximately 1.5% of the sample.

The CDR3 runs 14 amino acids, cysteine and phenylalanine included. Only the CDR3 DNA stays, 42 bases, in frame from base 1. Trimming at the junction amounts to 6 bases on V and 5 bases on J, and the germline ends lie 11 bases apart. CDR1 and CDR2, looked up from the germline V gene (reference sequence), are MNHEY and SMNVEV. Collaborating institutions collected whole blood in K2EDTA tubes following their own protocols. For TCRbeta analysis, collaborators shipped samples in one of three forms: frozen whole blood, isolated PBMCs, or DNA extracted from either of those sample types. Turning to this clone: Its target antigen remains unknown. No qualities accompany the bases; no much larger clone lies one base away.

This receptor was taken from a man aged 50 to 59 with acute or convalescent COVID-19. This chain joins TRBV27 to TRBJ1-6; perhaps TRBD1 is the D gene, with 5 bases matching. Sequenced input: peripheral blood. The DNA sequence is given as TGTGCCAGCAGGGAGGGGACGGATAATTCACCCCTCCACTTT. Its coded protein is CASREGTDNSPLHF.